Each of the 25 T cell receptor beta chains below was sequenced from the same sample in a study of response to subunit inactivated influenza vaccine. TCRdb itself ran the RT-PCR reads through MiXCR, one entry per CDR3 protein. The table lists hundreds of thousands of distinct CDR3 sequences, roughly 10% of them singletons. The data were also submitted as part of a second study, on T cells expressing NK-cell markers. From that report: What made the TCR beta cDNA was 5'RACE template switching with UMIs.

The specimen comprised PBMCs from blood, sampled on the day of vaccination. The source of these receptors is a man aged 45-65 years who received an inactivated influenza vaccine.

The chain links TRBV6-2 or TRBV6-3 to TRBJ2-2; TRBD2 might be the D (5 bases). V was cut by 7 bases and J by 7 bases, with 19 bases left in between. The length of the CDR3 is 15 residues. Germline V lookup: CDR1 MNHEY, CDR2 SVGEGT. The CDR3 region is CASIKVERWNGELFF. For the CDR3, the DNA is TGTGCCAGCATAAAGGTGGAGCGGTGGAACGGGGAGCTGTTTTTT.

This clonotype has only a few counts. Written as DNA, the CDR3 is TGTGCCAGCAGCCTGCCCCGGGGTACGCAGTATTTT. This gives the protein CASSLPRGTQYF. The chain joins TRBV3-1 to TRBJ2-3; tentatively, D is TRBD2 (5 bases). The CDR3 contains 12 residues. Trimming shortened V by 4 bases and J by 8 bases, and 10 bases separated the two germline ends. From germline, CDR1 is LGHDT and CDR2 YNNKEL (reference sequence).

In this sample, this clonotype turned up many times. The chain joins TRBV7-2 to TRBJ1-4; D is perhaps TRBD1 (6 bases). This CDR3 contains 13 residues. V was pared by 3 bases and J by 8 bases, with 10 bases between. Per germline, CDR1 SGHTA and CDR2 FQGNSA. The CDR3 loop reads CASSFGRGEKLFF. As DNA, the CDR3 is TGTGCCAGCAGCTTCGGCAGGGGAGAAAAACTGTTTTTT.

Turning to this clonotype: Relative to the germline gene, one junction end is altered; a read error may explain this. This chain links TRBV3-1 with TRBJ2-7; possibly TRBD1 for D (6 bases). This CDR3 has 12 residues. Germline assignment: CDR1 LGHDT and CDR2 YNNKEL (reference sequence). CDR3 coding DNA: TGTGCCAGCAGCCAAGAAGGGACATGGTTGAACTTC. It yields the protein CASSQEGTWLNF.

The chain combines TRBV20-1 with TRBJ1-1, with 7 bases identical to TRBD1. The J segment lost 0 bases and the V segment lost 6 bases, leaving 13 bases of the junction unmatched. CDR1 and CDR2 (germline): DFQATT, SNEGSKA (reference sequence). This CDR3 has 16 residues. CDR3 protein: CSAVQAGGILNTEAFF. The CDR3 nucleotides are TGCAGTGCGGTACAAGCAGGGGGGATTTTGAACACTGAAGCTTTCTTT.

This clonotype showed up just a few times. The V gene is TRBV5-1, the J gene TRBJ2-2; D ambiguous. Germline V gene sequence: CDR1 SGHRS, CDR2 YFSETQ. V dropped 0 bases and J dropped 5 bases, with 14 bases sitting between them. The CDR3 totals 16 residues. CDR3 sequence (DNA): TGCGCCAGCAGCTTGGGGATTACAGATCAGACCGGGGAGCTGTTTTTT. Translation gives CASSLGITDQTGELFF.

This clonotype was seen a handful of times. The V call is TRBV4-2, the J call TRBJ2-7, with 13 bases identical to TRBD2. This CDR3 spans 16 amino acids. With V trimmed by 0 bases and J by 4 bases, 3 bases remained unmatched. Germline-derived CDR1 and CDR2 are LGHNA and YNFKEQ. The CDR3: CASSQELAGGPYEQYF. The CDR3 DNA reads as TGTGCCAGCAGCCAAGAACTAGCGGGAGGGCCTTACGAGCAGTACTTC.

The CDR3 region is CASSYSARDYTYEQYF. The DNA of the CDR3 is TGTGCCAGCAGTTACTCCGCTCGGGACTACACTTACGAGCAGTACTTC. The rearrangement joins TRBV6-2 or TRBV6-3 to TRBJ2-7; 7 nucleotides agree with TRBD2. The CDR3 has 16 amino acids. CDR1 is MNHEY, CDR2 SVGEGT, per germline. J gave up 4 bases and V 0 bases, and 9 bases lay outside the gene matches.

This clonotype was counted a few times. The V gene is TRBV3-1, the J gene TRBJ2-3, with D hard to call. V was shortened by 1 base and J by 3 bases, with 11 bases between the two germline ends. CDR3 size: 15 residues. Germline V gene sequence: CDR1 LGHDT, CDR2 YNNKEL (reference sequence). The DNA for the CDR3 is TGTGCCAGCAGCCAAGGGGCTAGACGGACAGATACGCAGTATTTT. This encodes CASSQGARRTDTQYF.

This clonotype turned up a few times. The chain links TRBV4-2 to TRBJ1-2, with 7 bases fitting TRBD1. V trimming: 0 bases; J trimming: 2 bases; junction bases outside the gene matches: 15. Germline V CDR1 and CDR2: LGHNA, YNFKEQ. The CDR3 is made up of 19 amino acids. CDR3: CASSQDLGDSLFTNYGYTF. Here the CDR3 DNA reads TGTGCCAGCAGCCAAGATCTTGGGGACAGTCTTTTTACCAACTATGGCTACACCTTC.

The J gene is TRBJ2-1, the V gene TRBV6-2 or TRBV6-3; 8 positions match TRBD1. J was trimmed by 2 bases and V by 5 bases; bases with no gene match: 5. Germline V CDR1 and CDR2: MNHEY, SVGEGT. The CDR3 is made up of 15 amino acids. The CDR3 loop is CASSAGTGAYNEQFF. The DNA for the CDR3 is TGTGCCAGCAGTGCCGGGACAGGCGCCTACAATGAGCAGTTCTTC.

This clonotype was seen ten or more times. CDR3 region: CASTPSRILNTEAFF. CDR3 nucleotide sequence: TGTGCCAGTACCCCGAGCAGAATATTGAACACTGAAGCTTTCTTT. The chain has TRBV19 and TRBJ1-1; D remains unclear. V was clipped by 7 bases and J by 0 bases, with 15 bases between them. Germline CDR1 reads LNHDA; CDR2 reads SQIVND (reference sequence). The CDR3 spans 15 residues.

The chain links TRBV6-2 or TRBV6-3 to TRBJ2-3; 8 bases map to TRBD2. Germline CDR1 MNHEY, CDR2 SVGEGT. The J segment lost 3 bases and the V segment lost 6 bases, leaving 5 bases of the junction unmatched. This CDR3 comprises 14 residues. CDR3 in amino acids: CASSRAGETDTQYF. As DNA, the CDR3 is TGTGCCAGCAGCCGAGCGGGGGAGACAGATACGCAGTATTTT.

The V gene is TRBV25-1, the J gene TRBJ2-1; 7 bases agree with TRBD1. J lost 4 bases, V lost 2 bases, and 5 bases had no gene match. The CDR3 contains 15 residues. Germline V CDR1 and CDR2: MGHDK, SYGVNS. The CDR3 DNA is TGTGCCAGCAGTGAAGGCAGGGGGATTTACAATGAGCAGTTCTTC. Protein: CASSEGRGIYNEQFF.

There are many counts of this clonotype. V gene TRBV12-3 or TRBV12-4 combines with J gene TRBJ1-2; D is uncertain. CDR3 length: 14 amino acids. The V gene lost 3 bases and the J gene lost 2 bases, with 10 bases spanning the gap. CDR3 nucleotide sequence: TGTGCCAGCAGTTTGAACAGTTTAAACTATGGCTACACCTTC. Amino acid sequence: CASSLNSLNYGYTF.

The J gene is TRBJ2-7, the V gene TRBV5-6; D not certain. V gave up 0 bases and J gave up 3 bases, with 10 bases separating them. The CDR3 is made up of 14 amino acids. Germline CDR1 is SGHDT and CDR2 is YYEEEE. CDR3 sequence: CASSLDLGNYEQYF. In nucleotides, the CDR3 is TGTGCCAGCAGCTTGGACCTAGGTAACTACGAGCAGTACTTC. The variable domain in full, with the rest retrieved from reference TRBV5-6 and TRBJ2-7, is DAGVTQSPTHLIKTRGQQVTLRCSPKSGHDTVSWYQQALGQGPQFIFQYYEEEERQRGNFPDRFSGHQFPNYSSELNVNALLLGDSALYLCASSLDLGNYEQYFGPGTRLTVT.

This clonotype was seen only a few times. The chain has TRBV24-1 and TRBJ2-5; a possible D gene is TRBD2 (5 bases). From germline, CDR1 is KGHDR and CDR2 SFDVKD. This CDR3 spans 17 amino acids. Trimming cost V 3 bases and J 2 bases, with 18 bases left between them. CDR3 residues: CATSDLGRGSRQETQYF. In DNA form, the CDR3 reads TGTGCCACCAGTGATCTGGGCCGGGGATCTCGTCAAGAGACCCAGTACTTC.

The chain combines TRBV29-1 with TRBJ2-1, with TRBD2 matching 11 bases. Germline CDR1 SQVTM, CDR2 ANQGSEA. The CDR3 sequence is 14 residues long. V lost 7 bases to trimming and J lost 5 bases; unmatched junction nucleotides: 7. The CDR3 spells CSAQLAGVNNEQFF. The CDR3 DNA reads TGCAGCGCCCAACTAGCGGGAGTAAACAATGAGCAGTTCTTC.

The chain carries TRBV3-1 and TRBJ2-1; no firm D call. Germline lookup yields CDR1 LGHDT and CDR2 YNNKEL (reference sequence). The CDR3 is made up of 12 amino acids. V lost 5 bases, J lost 7 bases, and 9 bases lay in between. CDR3 sequence reads: CASSKTINEQFF. DNA of the CDR3: TGTGCCAGCAGCAAGACCATAAATGAGCAGTTCTTC.

This clonotype was detected only a few times. The rearrangement links TRBV2 to TRBJ2-4; D is undetermined. Trimming removed 1 base from V and 1 base from J, with 11 bases in between. The CDR3 covers 16 residues. Germline loops: CDR1 SNHLY, CDR2 FYNNEI. The CDR3 sequence: CASSEDLSLAKNIQYF. The CDR3 nucleotides are TGTGCCAGCAGTGAAGATCTGAGTTTGGCCAAAAACATTCAGTACTTC.

The chain combines TRBV7-2 with TRBJ2-5, with 7 positions matching TRBD1. The CDR3 extends over 15 amino acids. The V segment lost 3 bases and the J segment 4 bases; nucleotides outside the gene matches: 8. Germline V gene sequence: CDR1 SGHTA, CDR2 FQGNSA. The CDR3 here is CASSLPLTGLETQYF. In nucleotides, the CDR3 is TGTGCCAGCAGCTTGCCCCTGACAGGGCTAGAGACCCAGTACTTC. The full variable domain, rest sourced from reference TRBV7-2 and TRBJ2-5, is GAGVSQSPSNKVTEKGKDVELRCDPISGHTALYWYRQSLGQGLEFLIYFQGNSAPDKSGLPSDRFSAERTGGSVSTLTIQRTQQEDSAVYLCASSLPLTGLETQYFGPGTRLLVL.

This clonotype has a handful of counts. The chain is built from TRBV15 and TRBJ2-3; unclear D gene. Germline-derived CDR1 and CDR2 are LNHNV and YYDKDF (reference sequence). CDR3 length: 12 residues. V lost 1 base, J lost 5 bases, and 4 bases lay in between. The CDR3 nucleotides are TGTGCCACCAGCAGAGGTGAAGATACGCAGTATTTT. Translated, it gives CATSRGEDTQYF.

The rearrangement uses TRBV9 and TRBJ2-7; D remains ambiguous. Germline CDR1 and CDR2: SGDLS and YYNGEE. The CDR3 loop spans 15 amino acids. V was shortened by 0 bases and J by 5 bases, with 15 bases between the two germline ends. CDR3 sequence reads: CASSVGSPSWDEQYF. The CDR3 coding sequence is TGTGCCAGCAGCGTAGGATCCCCCTCATGGGACGAGCAGTACTTC.

This clonotype was seen ten or more times. The gene calls are TRBV12-3 or TRBV12-4 and TRBJ2-7; D not certain. Trimming removed 6 bases from V and 0 bases from J, with 9 bases in between. This CDR3 has 13 amino acids. The CDR3 bases are TGTGCCAGCAGGCAGGCTAGCTCCTACGAGCAGTACTTC. As protein: CASRQASSYEQYF.

The chain couples TRBV11-2 to TRBJ2-5; D is unclear. Trimming cost V 3 bases and J 9 bases, with 14 bases left between them. Germline CDR1 SGHAT, CDR2 FQNNGV. The CDR3 runs to 13 residues. The CDR3 sequence: CASSFGNGGAQYF. CDR3 in DNA: TGTGCCAGCAGCTTCGGAAACGGTGGGGCCCAGTACTTC.